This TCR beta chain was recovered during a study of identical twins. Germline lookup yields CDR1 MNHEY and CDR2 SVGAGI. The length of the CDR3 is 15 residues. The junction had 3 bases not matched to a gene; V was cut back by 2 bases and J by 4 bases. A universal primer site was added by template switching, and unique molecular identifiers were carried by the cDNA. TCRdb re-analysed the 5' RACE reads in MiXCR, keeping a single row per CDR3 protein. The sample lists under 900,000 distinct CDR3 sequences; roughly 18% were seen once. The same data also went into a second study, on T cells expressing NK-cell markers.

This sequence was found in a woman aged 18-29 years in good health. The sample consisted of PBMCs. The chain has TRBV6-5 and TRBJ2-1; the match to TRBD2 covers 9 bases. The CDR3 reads CASSYMAGGYNEQFF. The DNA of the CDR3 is TGTGCCAGCAGTTACATGGCGGGAGGGTACAATGAGCAGTTCTTC.